This TCR beta chain was recorded in a study of blood T cell repertoires in COVID-19. Study context: Researchers got acute and convalescent COVID-19 samples from the United States, Italy and Spain.

This CDR3 has 14 amino acids. The germline V gene has CDR1 MNHEY and CDR2 SMNVEV (reference sequence). Trimming removed 10 bases at V and 7 bases at J, with 17 bases between. As handled by the study authors: How many nucleated cells were present was estimated from reference gene primer amplification. Some clones are missing from TCRdb's copy, which holds only in-frame ones; the method was immunoSEQ multiplex PCR. For V, J and clone size, that table is used; D and trimming come from the DNA. The table lists more than 300,000 clones, approximately 90% of them singletons. This clone occurred once. The receptor comes from a young woman who had recovered from COVID-19. The chain carries TRBV27 and TRBJ1-6; D perhaps matches TRBD1 (6 bases). Sequencing was carried out using peripheral blood. CDR3 sequence: CANNARGDNSPLHF. The DNA of the CDR3 is TGTGCCAATAACGCCAGGGGTGACAATTCACCCCTCCACTTT.